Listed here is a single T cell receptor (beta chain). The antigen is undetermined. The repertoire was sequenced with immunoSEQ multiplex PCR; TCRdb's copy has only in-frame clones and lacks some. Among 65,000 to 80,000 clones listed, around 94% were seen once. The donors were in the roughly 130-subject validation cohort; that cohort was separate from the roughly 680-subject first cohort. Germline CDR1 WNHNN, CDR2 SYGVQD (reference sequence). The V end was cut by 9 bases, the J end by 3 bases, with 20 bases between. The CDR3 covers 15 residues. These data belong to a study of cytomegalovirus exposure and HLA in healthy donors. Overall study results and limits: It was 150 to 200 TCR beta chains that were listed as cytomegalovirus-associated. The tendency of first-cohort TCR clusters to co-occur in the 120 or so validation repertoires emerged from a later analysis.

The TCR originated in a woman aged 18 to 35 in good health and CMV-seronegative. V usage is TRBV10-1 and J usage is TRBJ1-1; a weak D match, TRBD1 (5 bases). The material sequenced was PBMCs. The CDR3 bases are TGCGCCAGAGACCCCGGGACTCCGACTTACACTGAAGCTTTCTTT. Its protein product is CARDPGTPTYTEAFF.